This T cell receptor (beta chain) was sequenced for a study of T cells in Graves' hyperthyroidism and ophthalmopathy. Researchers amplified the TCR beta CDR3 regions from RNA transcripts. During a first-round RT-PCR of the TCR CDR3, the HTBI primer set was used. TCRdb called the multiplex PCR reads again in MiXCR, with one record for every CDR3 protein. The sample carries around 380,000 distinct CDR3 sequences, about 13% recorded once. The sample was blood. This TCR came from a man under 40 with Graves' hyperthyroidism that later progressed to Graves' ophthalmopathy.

In DNA form, the CDR3 reads TGCGCCAGCAGCTCTGGGACGGTCGCCTTCTATGGCTACACCTTC. Translation: CASSSGTVAFYGYTF. The chain is built from TRBV5-1 and TRBJ1-2; the D gene is possibly TRBD1 (5 bases). The V gene's germline CDR1 is SGHRS and CDR2 YFSETQ. Trimming removed 3 bases from V and 4 bases from J, with 16 bases in between. The CDR3 totals 15 residues.